The rows below give T cell receptor beta chains drawn from one sample of a study of blood T cell repertoires in COVID-19. The method was immunoSEQ multiplex PCR; TCRdb's version includes in-frame clones alone and lacks a portion of them. Of around 250,000 clones in the sample, over 80% were seen once. The specimen sequenced was peripheral blood. The receptors come from a man aged 30 to 45 who had recovered from COVID-19. Each CDR3 is given with its conserved first and last residue. The D gene is left open where the match is weak. Clone size, where shown, is once, few, many, or a class for clones that have expanded.

TRBJ1-2,TRBV18,-,-,TGTGCCAGCTCACCACGCCGGGACTATGGCTACACCTTC,CASSPRRDYGYTF
TRBJ1-6,TRBV7-2,once,-,TGTGCCAGCAGCTTGGGGGACGGCCGGGGGTATAATTCACCCCTCCACTTT,CASSLGDGRGYNSPLHF
TRBJ1-5,TRBV11-2,once,TRBD1,TGTGCCAGCAGCTACGGACAGGGACCTTATCAGCCCCAGCATTTT,CASSYGQGPYQPQHF
TRBJ2-3,TRBV15,-,-,TGTGCCACCAGTAGGGCGGGCGCCACAGATACGCAGTATTTT,CATSRAGATDTQYF
TRBJ1-5,TRBV2,-,TRBD1,TGTGCCAGCAGTCAGGGGGGAAATGGCAATCAGCCCCAGCATTTT,CASSQGGNGNQPQHF
TRBJ2-5,TRBV5-5,-,-,TGTGCCAGCAGCTTGGCCCTCCAAGAGACCCAGTACTTC,CASSLALQETQYF
TRBJ2-5,TRBV18,-,-,TGTGCCAGCTCACCACCGGGAGGGGGTGAGACCCAGTACTTC,CASSPPGGGETQYF
TRBJ2-5,TRBV7-7,few,TRBD2,TGTGCCAGCAGTGGGGGACTAGCGGGGAAAGAGACCCAGTACTTC,CASSGGLAGKETQYF
TRBJ1-3,TRBV9,-,-,TGTGCCAGCAGCACCCGACGGGGAGACTCTGGAAACACCATATATTTT,CASSTRRGDSGNTIYF
TRBJ1-6,TRBV5-1,few,TRBD1,TGCGCCAGCAGGGAGGGACAGTCGAATTCACCCCTCCACTTT,CASREGQSNSPLHF
TRBJ1-1,TRBV19,-,TRBD1,TGTGCCAGTAGTCCGAGGACAGGGGGGTTGGACACTGAAGCTTTCTTT,CASSPRTGGLDTEAFF
TRBJ1-1,TRBV19,-,-,TGTGCCAGTAGTATAGAGCGGGGTGCTGAAGCTTTCTTT,CASSIERGAEAFF
TRBJ1-6,TRBV6-4,few,TRBD1,TGTGCCAGCTCACTGGACAGGGGTTCACCCCTCCACTTT,CASSLDRGSPLHF
TRBJ1-1,TRBV6-4,-,-,TGTGCCAGCAGCCCCGGGGGAGGGAGGAACACTGAAGCTTTCTTT,CASSPGGGRNTEAFF
TRBJ2-6,TRBV9,-,-,TGTGCCAGCAGCGTAGGTCAGGGGGCCAACGTCCTGACTTTC,CASSVGQGANVLTF
TRBJ1-2,TRBV6-6,-,TRBD1,TGTGCCAGCAGTCCGCGGACAGGGGCGTCCGGCTACACCTTC,CASSPRTGASGYTF
TRBJ1-1,TRBV6-5,-,TRBD1,TGTGCCAGCTTCAGGGGGGCCAGCACTGAAGCTTTCTTT,CASFRGASTEAFF
TRBJ1-3,TRBV25-1,-,-,TGTGCCAGCAGTGAATTAGGGCAGGGGATACAGTCTGGAAACACCATATATTTT,CASSELGQGIQSGNTIYF
TRBJ2-5,TRBV7-3,-,-,TGTGCCAGCAGCAAAAGGGGAATTGGGACCCAGTACTTC,CASSKRGIGTQYF
TRBJ2-5,TRBV5-1,once,-,TGCGCCAGCACCCAGGGGTCCTCTACGCGGGAGACCCAGTACTTC,CASTQGSSTRETQYF
TRBJ2-4,TRBV3-1/TRBV3-2,-,-,TGTGCCAGCAGCCAAGACAGGGGTGGAAACATTCAGTACTTC,CASSQDRGGNIQYF
TRBJ1-2,TRBV9,-,-,TGTGCCAGCAGATCGACAGGCAGCTATGGCTACACCTTC,CASRSTGSYGYTF
TRBJ1-1,TRBV18,-,-,TGTGCCAGCTCACCATTCACAGGAGAGGCGAACACTGAAGCTTTCTTT,CASSPFTGEANTEAFF
TRBJ2-5,TRBV6-6,-,-,TGTGCCAGCACCCCAGAGGGGGGGGGCTACGAAGAGACCCAGTACTTC,CASTPEGGGYEETQYF
TRBJ2-5,TRBV7-3,-,TRBD2,TGTGCCAGCAGCCCCAATGTAGCGGGGGGGTCCGAGACCCAGTACTTC,CASSPNVAGGSETQYF
TRBJ2-3,TRBV7-9,-,-,TGTGCCAGCAGCTTACGGCGGTCTTCCACTGAAGATACGCAGTATTTT,CASSLRRSSTEDTQYF
TRBJ1-1,TRBV5-4,few,TRBD1,TGTGCCAGCAGCTCCCACGGACAGGGGGCGTTTAAGGCTTTCTTT,CASSSHGQGAFKAFF
TRBJ2-3,TRBV4-2,many,-,TGTGCCAGCAGCCCTACAGAAGATACGCAGTATTTT,CASSPTEDTQYF
TRBJ1-2,TRBV28,few,-,TGTGCCAGCAGTTTATGGGGCAGTTTGGGCTATGGCTACACCTTC,CASSLWGSLGYGYTF
TRBJ2-3,TRBV7-8,-,TRBD2,TGTGCCAGCAGCTTAGCGGTAGCGGGGGTCCTCACAGATACGCAGTATTTT,CASSLAVAGVLTDTQYF
TRBJ1-2,TRBV2,once,TRBD1,TGTGCCAGCACCCTTCTACGCCTTGACAGGGGACGGGGCAACTATGGCTACACCTTC,CASTLLRLDRGRGNYGYTF
TRBJ2-1,TRBV9,few,-,TGTGCCAGCAGCGTCGGGGCGGGGGCATTGAATGAGCAGTTCTTC,CASSVGAGALNEQFF
TRBJ2-3,TRBV2,-,-,TGTGCCAGCATCTTGGGGGGTGCAGATACGCAGTATTTT,CASILGGADTQYF
TRBJ2-4,TRBV19,once,TRBD1,TGTGCCAGTATGGCCTATCGGGACAGTAAAAACATTCAGTACTTC,CASMAYRDSKNIQYF
TRBJ2-3,TRBV13,-,TRBD2,TGTGCCAGCACCCCACTAGCGGGGGGGAGCACAGATACGCAGTATTTT,CASTPLAGGSTDTQYF
TRBJ1-5,TRBV19,-,-,TGTGCCAGCAACAACCGGAGGACCGGACATCAGCCCCAGCATTTT,CASNNRRTGHQPQHF
TRBJ2-1,TRBV18,once,TRBD1,TGTGCCAGCTCACCGACAGGGGCCACATACAATGAGCAGTTCTTC,CASSPTGATYNEQFF
TRBJ1-1,TRBV27,-,-,TGTGCCAGCCAAGGTACTATGAACACTGAAGCTTTCTTT,CASQGTMNTEAFF
TRBJ1-2,TRBV11-2,-,TRBD1,TGTGCCAGCAGCCACGGGGACAGAAACTATGGCTACACCTTC,CASSHGDRNYGYTF
TRBJ1-4,TRBV28,-,-,TGTGCCAGCAGTTTAGGGCAGCCCAATGAAAAACTGTTTTTT,CASSLGQPNEKLFF
TRBJ1-1,TRBV5-1,-,-,TGCGCCAGCAGCTCACAGAGGAACACTGAAGCTTTCTTT,CASSSQRNTEAFF
TRBJ2-1,TRBV7-3,-,-,TGTGCCAGCAGCTTTACGCCAGACAATGAGCAGTTCTTC,CASSFTPDNEQFF
TRBJ2-1,TRBV10-2,-,TRBD2,TGCGCCAGCAGTGAGATACGGGGGGGGGAGCAGTTCTTC,CASSEIRGGEQFF
TRBJ1-2,TRBV6-5,-,TRBD1,TGTGCCAGCTGTCTAGGGGGCAAGAGGGATGGCTACACCTTC,CASCLGGKRDGYTF
TRBJ1-5,TRBV6-6,-,TRBD1,TGTGCCAGCACTCGCCTTGAGTTGGGACAGGGGGGCAATCAGCCCCAGCATTTT,CASTRLELGQGGNQPQHF
TRBJ2-1,TRBV29-1,-,-,TGCAGCGTTGAAGGGAGGGACGAGCAGTTCTTC,CSVEGRDEQFF
TRBJ2-3,TRBV19,-,TRBD2,TGTGCCACTCAGCGGGGGACCTCTACTGGTACGCAGTATTTT,CATQRGTSTGTQYF
TRBJ2-2,TRBV4-2,-,TRBD2,TGTGCCAGCAGCCGGGTCGGACTAGCGGGGAACACCGGGGAGCTGTTTTTT,CASSRVGLAGNTGELFF
TRBJ2-1,TRBV24-1,few,TRBD2,TGTGCCACCAGTGATTCTCTCGCGGGGGTTGTTAATGAGCAGTTCTTC,CATSDSLAGVVNEQFF
TRBJ2-5,TRBV25-1,-,-,TGTGCCAGCAGCCCGGACTACAAAGAGACCCAGTACTTC,CASSPDYKETQYF
TRBJ2-1,TRBV11-2,-,TRBD2,TGTGCCAGCAGCTTAGATTCCGCGGGGGAATACAATGAGCAGTTCTTC,CASSLDSAGEYNEQFF
TRBJ2-3,TRBV6-5,-,-,TGTGCCGCGGCCGGGGAGCCAGGCACAGATACGCAGTATTTT,CAAAGEPGTDTQYF
TRBJ2-2,TRBV6-5,-,-,TGTGCCAGCAGTTACTACGGACGGGGGATAGGCGGGGAGCTGTTTTTT,CASSYYGRGIGGELFF
TRBJ2-1,TRBV4-1,-,-,TGCGCCAGCAGCCAAGCCAACCAGGGTGTTTGGAATGAGCAGTTCTTC,CASSQANQGVWNEQFF